These 4 T cell receptor beta chains were all obtained from the same sample, sequenced in a study of radiotherapy plus CTLA-4 blockade in lung cancer. The method was immunoSEQ multiplex PCR; TCRdb's version includes in-frame clones alone and lacks a portion of them. The sample has 80,000 to 100,000 clones, around 86% seen once. The specimen comprised peripheral blood, sampled from a patient treated with radiotherapy plus ipilimumab. These TCRs come from a human donor with non-small cell lung cancer who had a partial response to radiotherapy plus ipilimumab.

This rearrangement joins TRBV28 to TRBJ1-1, with D possibly matching TRBD1 (5 bases). With 6 bases removed from V and 4 bases from J, the gap between germline ends came to 15 bases. The CDR3 has 14 amino acids. In germline, CDR1 is MDHEN, CDR2 SYDVKM. CDR3 nucleotide sequence: TGTGCCAGCAGCCCAACCAGGGAATTCACTGAAGCTTTCTTT. This encodes CASSPTREFTEAFF.

This rearrangement joins TRBV19 to TRBJ1-1, with 9 positions matching TRBD1. V dropped 5 bases and J dropped 6; count of bases not matched to a gene: 13. There are 16 residues in the CDR3. CDR1 and CDR2 from the germline V gene are LNHDA and SQIVND (reference sequence). For the CDR3, the DNA is TGTGCCAGTAGTGCGAACCGGGACAGGGAAGGTTCTGAAGCTTTCTTT. This translates into CASSANRDREGSEAFF.

The count of this clone is one. DNA of the CDR3: TGTGCCAGCAGTCCCCCGGGACTAGCGGGAGTATCCTACAATGAGCAGTTCTTC. It codes for CASSPPGLAGVSYNEQFF. The rearrangement uses TRBV27 and TRBJ2-1; 14 positions match TRBD2. Germline V CDR1 and CDR2: MNHEY, SMNVEV (reference sequence). This CDR3 contains 18 residues. J lost 1 base, V lost 5 bases, and 7 bases had no gene match.

The chain links TRBV5-4 to TRBJ2-3; maybe TRBD2 (7 bases). The CDR3 is made up of 15 amino acids. V gave up 6 bases and J gave up 5 bases, with 19 bases separating them. Germline V CDR1 and CDR2: SGHNT, YYREEE (reference sequence). CDR3 DNA sequence: TGTGCCAGCATCTATAACTGGGGAGGGGGAGATACGCAGTATTTT. This encodes CASIYNWGGGDTQYF.